These 25 T cell receptor beta chains originate from one sample sequenced in a study of beta chain features in type 1 diabetes (dated by TCRdb to the late 2010s). The library was prepared using the immunoSEQ multiplex PCR assay. The High Capacity cDNA Reverse Transcription Kit was used to reverse transcribe all of the isolated RNA, meaning that expressed TCRB transcripts were what got sequenced. This is the immuneACCESS table as TCRdb keeps it, with only in-frame sequences that have V and J called. A part of the clones is gone; compared with another copy, unresolved V genes explain less than half, and the rest is unexplained. A total of a few hundred thousand clones appear in this sample, around 15% of them only once. The ten largest account for under 0.02% of the sample. Input material: naive CD4+ T cells from blood. This sample's cell subset or site label indicates: true naive CD4+ T cells. The receptors shown here come from a woman under 30 in good health.

This clone was recorded a few times. CDR3 DNA: TGTGCCTGGAGCGAGGGGGCAACTAATGAAAAACTGTTTTTT. It is translated as CAWSEGATNEKLFF. V and J are TRBV30 and TRBJ1-4; possibly TRBD1 for D (6 bases). V was clipped by 3 bases and J by 0 bases, with 8 bases between them. Germline V CDR1 and CDR2: GTSNPN, SVGIG (reference sequence). This CDR3 is 14 amino acids long.

There are a few counts of this clone. The CDR3 bases are TGTGCCTGGAGTGCTGGACAGACACGTAACTATGGCTACACCTTC. Residues: CAWSAGQTRNYGYTF. The rearrangement links TRBV30 to TRBJ1-2, with D maybe TRBD1 (6 bases). Germline assignment: CDR1 GTSNPN and CDR2 SVGIG (reference sequence). The CDR3 sequence is 15 residues long. V was trimmed by 1 base and J by 1 base, leaving 13 bases between them.

There are a few counts of this clone. The chain couples TRBV13 to TRBJ2-2; no clear D. Germline V lookup: CDR1 PRHDT, CDR2 FYEKMQ (reference sequence). This CDR3 region has 15 residues. The V end lost 5 bases, the J end lost 0 bases, and 10 bases lay between the germline ends. Here the CDR3 reads CASSEQSANTGELFF. The CDR3 DNA sequence: TGTGCCAGCAGCGAACAGTCCGCGAACACCGGGGAGCTGTTTTTT.

The genes are TRBV28 and TRBJ2-3; D is ambiguous. In germline, CDR1 is MDHEN, CDR2 SYDVKM. The germline V and J ends were trimmed by 6 bases and 2 bases, with 15 bases remaining between them. This CDR3 comprises 15 residues. The CDR3 DNA reads TGTGCCAGCAGGCCCCCTAGGCGTCTCACAGATACGCAGTATTTT. This encodes CASRPPRRLTDTQYF. Filled out from reference TRBV28 and TRBJ2-3, the complete variable domain reads DVKVTQSSRYLVKRTGEKVFLECVQDMDHENMFWYRQDPGLGLRLIYFSYDVKMKEKGDIPEGYSVSREKKERFSLILESASTNQTSMYLCASRPPRRLTDTQYFGPGTRLTVL.

There are a few counts of this clone. This chain uses TRBV5-8 with TRBJ2-3; a weak D match, TRBD1 (8 bases). Germline-derived CDR1 and CDR2 are SGHTS and YDEGEE. The CDR3 loop spans 14 amino acids. The V and J ends lost 4 bases and 6 bases respectively, with 15 bases between them. CDR3 in DNA: TGTGCCAGCAGCCTTGGACAGGGAGGGGATACGCAGTATTTT. It yields the protein CASSLGQGGDTQYF. The variable domain in full, completed from reference TRBV5-8 and TRBJ2-3, reads EAGVTQSPTHLIKTRGQQATLRCSPISGHTSVYWYQQALGLGLQFLLWYDEGEERNRGNFPPRFSGRQFPNYSSELNVNALELEDSALYLCASSLGQGGDTQYFGPGTRLTVL.

The V and J genes are TRBV16 and TRBJ2-7; D unresolved. This CDR3 is 13 amino acids long. Trimming left V 7 bases short and J 0 bases short, with 10 bases between. Germline CDR1 reads KGHSY; CDR2 reads FQNENV. The chain's CDR3 is CASTPRSSYEQYF. The CDR3 DNA follows: TGTGCCAGCACCCCTCGGAGCTCCTACGAGCAGTACTTC.

The chain has TRBV10-3 and TRBJ1-5; D uncertain. V shed 11 bases and J shed 2 bases, with 16 bases lying between them. The CDR3 consists of 14 residues. CDR1 ENHRY and CDR2 SYGVKD come from the germline V gene. In nucleotides, the CDR3 is TGTGCCGCCCAGGCTGGAATCGGCAATCAGCCCCAGCATTTT. Translating gives CAAQAGIGNQPQHF.

The chain combines TRBV10-3 with TRBJ2-5; tentatively, D is TRBD2 (5 bases). CDR1 is ENHRY and CDR2 is SYGVKD in the germline V gene. The length of the CDR3 is 12 residues. The germline V and J ends were trimmed by 10 bases and 3 bases, with 12 bases remaining between them. The CDR3 sequence: CATGGRKETQYF. The CDR3 region has the DNA TGTGCCACTGGAGGACGAAAAGAGACCCAGTACTTC.

V usage is TRBV5-1 and J usage is TRBJ2-2; a possible D gene is TRBD1 (7 bases). V lost 4 bases to trimming and J lost 4 bases, with 14 bases between them. The CDR3 runs to 15 residues. In germline, CDR1 is SGHRS, CDR2 YFSETQ. In DNA form, the CDR3 reads TGCGCCAGCAGCGGAGGGACAGACATCACCGGGGAGCTGTTTTTT. Translation gives CASSGGTDITGELFF.

This chain uses TRBV28 with TRBJ2-7; TRBD1 matches at 7 bases. The CDR3 is made up of 14 amino acids. V shed 3 bases, J shed 3 bases, and the junction held 5 bases outside the gene matches. From germline, CDR1 is MDHEN and CDR2 SYDVKM. The CDR3 spells CASSFRGGLYEQYF. The CDR3 coding sequence is TGTGCCAGCAGTTTCCGAGGGGGCCTCTACGAGCAGTACTTC.

The J gene is TRBJ2-7, the V gene TRBV21-1; TRBD1 reflects the table's D call only, with no check against the DNA. TRBV21-1 is recorded as a pseudogene. This CDR3 has 14 amino acids. CDR3 residues: CASSKSDRAYEQYF. CDR3 DNA sequence: TGTGCCAGCAGCAAGTCGGACAGAGCCTACGAGCAGTACTTC.

This rearrangement joins TRBV6-6 to TRBJ1-2, with TRBD1 identical over 8 bases. After removal of 5 bases from V and 3 bases from J, the junction contained 2 bases not matched to a gene. CDR1 and CDR2 from the germline V gene are MNHNY and SVGAGI (reference sequence). The CDR3 totals 13 residues. The CDR3: CASSQTGDYGYTF. CDR3 nucleotides: TGTGCCAGCAGTCAGACAGGGGACTATGGCTACACCTTC.

This clone was seen a handful of times. The rearrangement uses TRBV7-2 and TRBJ2-5; 7 nucleotides align to TRBD2. Germline trimming cut 1 base from V and 5 bases from J; bases unmatched to any gene: 7. The CDR3 contains 15 residues. CDR1 is SGHTA and CDR2 is FQGNSA in the germline V gene. For the CDR3, the DNA is TGTGCCAGCAGCTTAGGAATTCGGGGGGATGAGACCCAGTACTTC. Translating gives CASSLGIRGDETQYF. Full variable domain (missing parts from reference TRBV7-2 and TRBJ2-5): GAGVSQSPSNKVTEKGKDVELRCDPISGHTALYWYRQSLGQGLEFLIYFQGNSAPDKSGLPSDRFSAERTGGSVSTLTIQRTQQEDSAVYLCASSLGIRGDETQYFGPGTRLLVL.

The chain is built from TRBV20-1 and TRBJ1-5; D unclear. CDR1 is DFQATT and CDR2 is SNEGSKA in the germline V gene (reference sequence). The CDR3 has 11 amino acids. V gave up 2 bases and J gave up 11 bases, with 10 bases separating them. The CDR3 loop is CSARTAAAQHF. The DNA of the CDR3 is TGCAGTGCTAGAACCGCGGCCGCCCAGCATTTT.

The J gene is TRBJ1-3, the V gene TRBV4-1, with a possible D match to TRBD1 (5 bases). The CDR3 spans 15 residues. Trimming cost V 3 bases and J 0 bases, with 9 bases left between them. Germline lookup yields CDR1 MGHRA and CDR2 YSYEKL. The CDR3, as DNA: TGCGCCAGCAGCCAGACAGTGGCCTCTGGAAACACCATATATTTT. Protein: CASSQTVASGNTIYF.

The chain carries TRBV28 and TRBJ2-4; a possible D gene is TRBD2 (6 bases). The CDR3 totals 14 residues. The V gene's germline CDR1 is MDHEN and CDR2 SYDVKM. V was shortened by 4 bases and J by 6 bases, with 13 bases between the two germline ends. The CDR3 spells CASSSGVGVNIQYF. DNA for the CDR3: TGTGCCAGCAGTTCGGGAGTAGGGGTAAACATTCAGTACTTC.

The chain uses TRBV5-1 and TRBJ2-7; TRBD1 might be the D (5 bases). V was cut by 2 bases and J by 3 bases, with 12 bases left in between. CDR1 is SGHRS and CDR2 is YFSETQ in the germline V gene. The CDR3 spans 14 residues. Here the CDR3 DNA reads TGCGCCAGCAGCTTTAGTTACAGGAGCTACGAGCAGTACTTC. Translated, it gives CASSFSYRSYEQYF.

The chain links TRBV19 to TRBJ2-7, with D maybe TRBD2 (5 bases). The germline CDR1 and CDR2 sequences are LNHDA and SQIVND (reference sequence). This CDR3 comprises 14 residues. Trimming removed 3 bases at V and 3 bases at J, with 12 bases between. The CDR3 DNA reads as TGTGCCAGTAGTATCCAGTGGGAGAGCTACGAGCAGTACTTC. Amino acids: CASSIQWESYEQYF.

This clone was counted a few times. The chain carries TRBV2 and TRBJ1-2; no firm D call. Germline-derived CDR1 and CDR2 are SNHLY and FYNNEI. V lost 5 bases and J lost 6, with 10 bases in between. The CDR3 runs to 12 residues. In DNA form, the CDR3 reads TGTGCCAGCAGTAATCTTTCGGATGGCTACACCTTC. Protein: CASSNLSDGYTF. The whole variable domain, remainder taken from reference TRBV2 and TRBJ1-2, is EPEVTQTPSHQVTQMGQEVILRCVPISNHLYFYWYRQILGQKVEFLVSFYNNEISEKSEIFDDQFSVERPDGSNFTLKIRSTKLEDSAMYFCASSNLSDGYTFGSGTRLTVV.

In this sample, this clone turned up a few times. The V and J genes are TRBV13 and TRBJ2-2, with 8 positions matching TRBD2. The CDR3 has 16 residues. J lost 4 bases, V lost 9 bases, and 13 bases had no gene match. CDR1 and CDR2 from the germline V gene are PRHDT and FYEKMQ (reference sequence). CDR3 coding DNA: TGTGCCAGTTCAGAGGTAGCGGGATTCGGCACCGGGGAGCTGTTTTTT. Translated, it gives CASSEVAGFGTGELFF. The entire variable domain, with the rest obtained from reference TRBV13 and TRBJ2-2, is as follows: AAGVIQSPRHLIKEKRETATLKCYPIPRHDTVYWYQQGPGQDPQFLISFYEKMQSDKGSIPDRFSAQQFSDYHSELNMSSLELGDSALYFCASSEVAGFGTGELFFGEGSRLTVL.

This clone was counted only a few times. The CDR3 bases are TGTGCCAGCAGCCCAAGGCGGGACAGGCCAACGAGCTCCTACAATGAGCAGTTCTTC. It encodes CASSPRRDRPTSSYNEQFF. The genes are TRBV5-6 and TRBJ2-1; 8 nucleotides align to TRBD1. Germline V gene lookup returns CDR1 SGHDT and CDR2 YYEEEE. V lost 4 bases to trimming and J lost 0 bases; unmatched junction nucleotides: 15. The CDR3 covers 19 residues.

A few counts support this clone. The rearrangement joins TRBV28 to TRBJ1-2; D is undetermined. Germline V gives CDR1 MDHEN, CDR2 SYDVKM. This CDR3 is built from 12 residues. Between the trimmed V and J ends, which lost 2 bases and 4 bases, there was a span of 5 bases. As DNA, the CDR3 is TGTGCCAGCAGTTTAGCAGTCTATGGCTACACCTTC. It specifies CASSLAVYGYTF.

This clone was counted a few times. The chain combines TRBV19 with TRBJ1-1, with D uncertain. CDR3 length equals 15 residues. Trimming shortened V by 6 bases and J by 0 bases, and 14 bases separated the two germline ends. CDR1 is LNHDA and CDR2 is SQIVND in the germline V gene (reference sequence). The CDR3 is CASRLSGGMNTEAFF. CDR3 nucleotides: TGTGCCAGTAGATTAAGCGGCGGGATGAACACTGAAGCTTTCTTT.

This clone has just a few counts. Other DNA sequences in the sample encode the same CDR3. The chain couples TRBV18 to TRBJ2-7, with D possibly TRBD2 on 6 matching bases. The germline V gene encodes CDR1 KGHSH and CDR2 LQKENI. Trimming cost V 3 bases and J 0 bases, with 6 bases left between them. The CDR3 contains 13 residues. CDR3 sequence (DNA): TGTGCCAGCTCACCCGGGAGCTCCTACGAGCAGTACTTC. Amino acids: CASSPGSSYEQYF.

The chain is built from TRBV5-6 and TRBJ1-2; D remains ambiguous. The CDR3 is 15 residues long. V lost 4 bases, J lost 3 bases, and 16 bases lay in between. The germline gives CDR1 SGHDT, CDR2 YYEEEE. The CDR3: CASSPYGGSDYGYTF. DNA of the CDR3: TGTGCCAGCAGCCCATACGGCGGGTCGGACTATGGCTACACCTTC. The complete variable domain, with remaining parts taken from reference TRBV5-6 and TRBJ1-2, reads DAGVTQSPTHLIKTRGQQVTLRCSPKSGHDTVSWYQQALGQGPQFIFQYYEEEERQRGNFPDRFSGHQFPNYSSELNVNALLLGDSALYLCASSPYGGSDYGYTFGSGTRLTVV.